These 2 T cell receptor beta chains came from one sample sequenced in a study of T-cell reconstitution after alpha-beta-depleted transplantation in children. Unique molecular identifiers were used to barcode this TCRbeta library. Each CDR3 protein is one row after TCRdb ran MiXCR on the PCR reads. Among around 380,000 distinct CDR3 sequences listed, approximately 11% were seen once. This sample comprised PBMCs from the stem cell graft donor, obtained from the stem cell graft. These receptors originate from a human donor who donated a stem cell graft to a child with acute myeloid leukemia.

This chain joins TRBV3-1 and TRBJ1-2; 10 bases fit TRBD1. Trimming took 1 base from V and 4 from J; bases not matched to a gene: 6. The CDR3 runs 16 residues. Germline V gives CDR1 LGHDT, CDR2 YNNKEL (reference sequence). The CDR3 spells CASSQGGTGVPYGYTF. In DNA, the CDR3 is TGTGCCAGCAGCCAAGGAGGGACAGGGGTCCCCTATGGCTACACCTTC.

This clonotype has just a few counts. CDR3 sequence (DNA): TGTGCCAGCAGCTTTCTAGCGGGAGGGCCTATTGAGCAGTTCTTC. Protein sequence: CASSFLAGGPIEQFF. This sequence joins TRBV7-9 and TRBJ2-1; 12 bases map to TRBD2. V lost 3 bases and J lost 9; bases outside the gene matches: 6. The germline CDR1 and CDR2 sequences are SEHNR and FQNEAQ (reference sequence). CDR3 length: 15 amino acids.